The rows below give T cell receptor beta chains drawn from one sample of a study of blood T cells in healthy people across ages. MiXCR, applied by TCRdb to the 5' RACE reads, yields one record per CDR3 protein. The sample records more than 500,000 distinct CDR3 sequences, approximately 26% being singletons. These same data were also listed under a study on T cells of mothers and their children.

The sequencing input was blood. The origin of the receptors is a boy aged 2 to 10 in good health. Both conserved end residues are part of each CDR3. The D gene is left open where the match is weak. Not every row has a clone size; where given, it reads once, few, many or a size class.

abundance,len,v_gene,d_gene,j_gene,CDR3aa,CDR3nt
-,15,TRBV6-1,-,TRBJ2-5,CASSEALGSLETQYF,TGTGCCAGCAGTGAAGCGCTAGGGTCTCTGGAGACCCAGTACTTC
many,18,TRBV5-1,TRBD1,TRBJ1-4,CASSLLPGQGRSGEKLFF,TGCGCCAGCAGCTTGTTACCGGGACAGGGCCGGTCTGGAGAAAAACTGTTTTTT
few,13,TRBV7-2,-,TRBJ1-1,CASSLVAGALGIF,TGTGCCAGCAGCTTAGTGGCGGGCGCCCTGGGTATCTTT
-,13,TRBV9,-,TRBJ1-5,CASSATLNQPQHF,TGTGCCAGCAGCGCGACCCTGAATCAGCCCCAGCATTTT
-,16,TRBV7-3,-,TRBJ2-1,CASSSYSGTSYSEQFF,TGTGCCAGCAGCTCCTACAGCGGGACATCCTACAGTGAGCAGTTCTTC
-,14,TRBV9,TRBD2,TRBJ2-7,CASSASGGPYEQYF,TGTGCCAGCAGTGCTAGCGGAGGGCCCTACGAGCAGTACTTC
-,17,TRBV24-1,-,TRBJ1-4,CATSDLHGHVTTEKLFF,TGTGCCACCAGTGATTTGCACGGACACGTAACTACTGAAAAACTGTTTTTT
few,14,TRBV15,-,TRBJ2-7,CATSSGHSSYEQYF,TGTGCCACCAGCAGTGGGCACAGCTCCTACGAGCAGTACTTC
few,13,TRBV3-1,-,TRBJ2-3,CASSPPLGVAQYF,TGTGCCAGCAGCCCCCCTCTAGGGGTTGCGCAGTATTTT
-,17,TRBV3-1,TRBD2,TRBJ2-3,CASSQLAGAPGGDTQYF,TGTGCCAGCAGCCAGCTAGCGGGGGCTCCCGGGGGCGATACGCAGTATTTT
-,17,TRBV6-5,-,TRBJ1-2,CASSYSTLGGVDYGYTF,TGTGCCAGCAGTTACTCGACGTTGGGGGGCGTGGACTATGGCTACACCTTC
-,13,TRBV12-5,-,TRBJ2-5,CASGLPVLGTQYF,TGTGCTAGTGGTCTACCAGTTTTGGGGACCCAGTACTTC
few,13,TRBV6-6,-,TRBJ2-7,CASSSNRIYEQYF,TGTGCCAGCAGTTCGAACAGAATATACGAGCAGTACTTC
-,14,TRBV7-8,TRBD1,TRBJ1-2,CASSPPGQGAGYTF,TGTGCCAGCAGCCCTCCGGGACAGGGGGCTGGCTACACCTTC
-,13,TRBV10-3,-,TRBJ2-7,CAIRTSGTDEQYF,TGTGCCATCCGAACTTCCGGGACCGACGAGCAGTACTTC
-,17,TRBV24-1,TRBD2,TRBJ2-5,CATSDPKTSGGPETQYF,TGTGCCACCAGTGATCCGAAGACTAGCGGGGGTCCAGAGACCCAGTACTTC
-,16,TRBV18,-,TRBJ2-1,CASSPPAAQGRDEQFF,TGTGCCAGCTCACCACCGGCGGCGCAGGGAAGGGATGAGCAGTTCTTC
-,14,TRBV29-1,-,TRBJ2-3,CSSGRVISTDTQYF,TGCAGCTCAGGACGGGTCATTAGCACAGATACGCAGTATTTT
-,16,TRBV7-3,-,TRBJ1-1,CASSSRGGEGNTEAFF,TGTGCCAGCAGCTCGCGCGGGGGTGAGGGGAACACTGAAGCTTTCTTT
-,15,TRBV4-1,-,TRBJ1-1,CASSQEDPGGTEAFF,TGCGCCAGCAGCCAAGAGGACCCGGGGGGCACTGAAGCTTTCTTT
-,13,TRBV6-5,-,TRBJ1-1,CASRSLENTEAFF,TGTGCCAGCCGGTCGTTAGAGAACACTGAAGCTTTCTTT
-,14,TRBV7-9,-,TRBJ1-6,CASSLGLNNSPLHF,TGTGCCAGCAGCTTAGGACTTAATAATTCACCCCTCCACTTT
few,11,TRBV12-3/TRBV12-4,-,TRBJ1-4,CASGYNEKLFF,TGTGCCAGCGGCTATAATGAAAAACTGTTTTTT
-,15,TRBV20-1,TRBD1,TRBJ2-3,CSADSRQGAGDTQYF,TGCAGTGCGGACTCCCGACAGGGGGCGGGCGATACGCAGTATTTT
-,17,TRBV14,TRBD2,TRBJ2-7,CASSAKDLAGGLYEQYF,TGTGCCAGCAGCGCAAAGGACCTAGCGGGGGGGCTCTACGAGCAGTACTTC
-,14,TRBV7-9,-,TRBJ2-7,CASSLEVHFYEQYF,TGTGCCAGCAGCTTAGAGGTCCATTTCTACGAGCAGTACTTC
-,15,TRBV7-2,TRBD1,TRBJ2-1,CASSTGTGAYNEQFF,TGTGCCAGCAGCACCGGGACAGGGGCCTACAATGAGCAGTTCTTC
-,15,TRBV10-3,TRBD2,TRBJ2-1,CAISESREAYNEQFF,TGTGCCATCAGTGAGTCGCGGGAGGCCTACAATGAGCAGTTCTTC
few,14,TRBV7-9,-,TRBJ1-6,CASRAGGYASPLHF,TGTGCCAGCAGGGCCGGGGGGTATGCTTCACCCCTCCACTTT
-,15,TRBV2,TRBD1,TRBJ2-5,CASSGDRGRRETQYF,TGTGCCAGCAGTGGAGACAGGGGAAGAAGGGAGACCCAGTACTTC
-,17,TRBV5-1,-,TRBJ1-4,CASSSTPIRATNEKLFF,TGCGCCAGCAGCTCGACTCCTATAAGGGCAACTAATGAAAAACTGTTTTTT
-,20,TRBV11-2,TRBD1,TRBJ2-3,CASSRIWPPGQGPFTDTQYF,TGTGCCAGCAGCCGTATTTGGCCCCCGGGACAGGGACCATTCACAGATACGCAGTATTTT
-,17,TRBV4-3,-,TRBJ2-5,CASSQAPGHHPQETQYF,TGCGCCAGCAGCCAAGCTCCGGGACACCATCCCCAAGAGACCCAGTACTTC
-,16,TRBV24-1,-,TRBJ2-1,CATSSGLPPDYNEQFF,TGTGCCACCAGTTCCGGACTCCCGCCCGATTACAATGAGCAGTTCTTC
few,13,TRBV7-2,-,TRBJ1-4,CASSFRWGEKLFF,TGTGCCAGCAGCTTCCGGTGGGGTGAAAAACTGTTTTTT
-,15,TRBV4-3,-,TRBJ2-2,CASSQDQGWTGELFF,TGCGCCAGCAGCCAAGATCAGGGTTGGACCGGGGAGCTGTTTTTT
-,14,TRBV29-1,TRBD1,TRBJ2-7,CSVSNGTGLYEQYF,TGCAGCGTTTCTAACGGGACAGGGCTCTACGAGCAGTACTTC
few,15,TRBV12-3/TRBV12-4,TRBD2,TRBJ2-5,CASSPLSPWGGEQYF,TGTGCCAGCAGTCCTCTATCTCCCTGGGGAGGGGAGCAGTACTTC
few,14,TRBV29-1,-,TRBJ2-5,CSVEGGVGVETQYF,TGCAGCGTTGAAGGTGGAGTAGGGGTAGAGACCCAGTACTTC
-,14,TRBV6-6,-,TRBJ2-5,CASSYMAAQETQYF,TGTGCCAGCAGTTACATGGCAGCCCAAGAGACCCAGTACTTC
many,14,TRBV27,TRBD1,TRBJ2-3,CASSWTGGADTQYF,TGTGCCAGCAGTTGGACAGGGGGCGCAGATACGCAGTATTTT
-,15,TRBV5-1,TRBD1,TRBJ1-2,CASSEGQGTNYGYTF,TGCGCCAGCAGCGAGGGACAGGGAACTAACTATGGCTACACCTTC
few,14,TRBV12-3/TRBV12-4,-,TRBJ2-5,CASSLTAGRQTQYF,TGTGCCAGCAGTTTAACTGCGGGGCGGCAGACCCAGTACTTC
few,15,TRBV11-2,TRBD1,TRBJ1-1,CASRRPGTGTTEAFF,TGTGCCAGCAGGCGACCCGGGACAGGGACCACTGAAGCTTTCTTT
few,15,TRBV12-3/TRBV12-4,TRBD2,TRBJ2-1,CASSYLASGRGEQFF,TGTGCCAGCAGTTACTTGGCTAGCGGGAGAGGTGAGCAGTTCTTC
-,13,TRBV5-5,-,TRBJ2-5,CASSLVVLETQYF,TGTGCCAGCAGCTTGGTAGTTTTAGAGACCCAGTACTTC
-,14,TRBV6-1,-,TRBJ1-2,CASSVEKGWYGYTF,TGTGCCAGCAGTGTCGAAAAAGGGTGGTATGGCTACACCTTC
few,15,TRBV5-5,TRBD1,TRBJ1-5,CASSFVTGVEQPQHF,TGTGCCAGCAGCTTCGTTACAGGGGTTGAGCAGCCCCAGCATTTT
-,15,TRBV5-6,-,TRBJ2-1,CASSLGTPTYNEQFF,TGTGCCAGCAGCTTGGGGACGCCTACCTACAATGAGCAGTTCTTC
-,16,TRBV18,TRBD1,TRBJ1-5,CASSLSGTGGGQPQHF,TGTGCCAGCTCATTATCCGGGACAGGGGGCGGCCAGCCCCAGCATTTT
-,17,TRBV5-1,-,TRBJ2-4,CASSLGWGSDAKNIQYF,TGCGCCAGCAGCTTAGGTTGGGGGTCTGACGCCAAAAACATTCAGTACTTC
few,15,TRBV9,TRBD1,TRBJ1-1,CASSPRDRGRYEAFF,TGTGCCAGCAGCCCCCGGGACAGGGGGCGGTATGAAGCTTTCTTT
few,16,TRBV10-2,TRBD1,TRBJ2-5,CASNPLSGTAQETQYF,TGCGCCAGCAACCCCCTCTCCGGGACAGCACAAGAGACCCAGTACTTC
-,15,TRBV10-2,TRBD1,TRBJ1-6,CASSRGLIGNSPLHF,TGCGCCAGCAGCAGGGGGCTAATCGGGAATTCACCCCTCCACTTT
-,14,TRBV2,-,TRBJ2-3,CASKGNLSTDTQYF,TGTGCCAGCAAGGGAAACCTCAGCACAGATACGCAGTATTTT